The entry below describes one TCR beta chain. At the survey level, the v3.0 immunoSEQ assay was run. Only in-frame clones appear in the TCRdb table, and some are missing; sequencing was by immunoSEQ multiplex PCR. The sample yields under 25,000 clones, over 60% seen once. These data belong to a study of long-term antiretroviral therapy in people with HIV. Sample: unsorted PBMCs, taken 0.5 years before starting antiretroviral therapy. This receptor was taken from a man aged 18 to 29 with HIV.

The CDR3 sequence is CASSLGQGKETQYF. Here the CDR3 DNA reads TGTGCCAGCAGCCTAGGACAGGGGAAAGAGACCCAGTACTTC. The V and J genes are TRBV11-2 and TRBJ2-5, with 9 bases matching TRBD1. Germline V gives CDR1 SGHAT, CDR2 FQNNGV. The CDR3 sequence is 14 residues long. V shed 5 bases, J shed 3 bases, and the junction held 4 bases outside the gene matches. Drawing the rest from reference TRBV11-2 and TRBJ2-5, the complete variable domain is EAGVAQSPRYKIIEKRQSVAFWCNPISGHATLYWYQQILGQGPKLLIQFQNNGVVDDSQLPKDRFSAERLKGVDSTLKIQPAKLEDSAVYLCASSLGQGKETQYFGPGTRLLVL.